Listed below are T cell receptor beta chains from one sample, sequenced in a study of T cell changes during pregnancy in multiple sclerosis. Sequencing used immunoSEQ multiplex PCR; TCRdb keeps in-frame clones, though not all of them. The data hold about 50,000 clones, with about nine tenths observed a single time. Sequences were derived from CD4+ T cells from peripheral blood mononuclear cells, sampled in the second trimester of pregnancy. The receptors were gathered from a female donor with multiple sclerosis, enrolled in a pregnancy study. CDR3s include the opening cysteine and the closing phenylalanine or tryptophan. The D gene is left open where the match is weak. Not all rows give a size; the values are once, few, many and, for expanded clones, a class.

TGTGCCAGCAGCTCACGCCCGGCGGGAGCCCCAGATACGCAGTATTTT,CASSSRPAGAPDTQYF,TRBJ2-3,.,TRBD2,TRBV5-6
TGTGCCAGCAGCCCCCACGAGGGAAACACTGAAGCTTTCTTT,CASSPHEGNTEAFF,TRBJ1-1,few,.,TRBV7-9
TGTGCCAGCAGGCCTTCTTCAGGGGGCACTGAAGCTTTCTTT,CASRPSSGGTEAFF,TRBJ1-1,.,TRBD1,TRBV25-1
TGTGCCAGCAGTAACGGGACAGGGGAGAAGGCCCAGCATTTT,CASSNGTGEKAQHF,TRBJ1-5,.,.,TRBV21-1
TGTGCCAGCGGAGCCGGGACTAGCACCTACAATGAGCAGTTCTTC,CASGAGTSTYNEQFF,TRBJ2-1,.,TRBD2,TRBV28
TGTGCCTGGAGTGTAAATAGGTGGGTTGAACGGGGGGAGCCTGAAGCTTTCTTT,CAWSVNRWVERGEPEAFF,TRBJ1-1,.,.,TRBV30
TGTGCCAGCAGCCTTGGGCCTATGGGCAATCAGCCCCAGCATTTT,CASSLGPMGNQPQHF,TRBJ1-5,.,.,TRBV7-6
TGTGCCAGCAGTGGACCGATTTTAACTAGCGGGGGGTCCTACAATGAGCAGTTCTTC,CASSGPILTSGGSYNEQFF,TRBJ2-1,.,TRBD2,TRBV6-1
TGTGCCAGCAGTTCCGACGGGGCAGATACGCAGTATTTT,CASSSDGADTQYF,TRBJ2-3,once,.,TRBV7-9
TGCGCCAGCAGCCAAGGGCAGTACACCGGGGAGCTGTTTTTT,CASSQGQYTGELFF,TRBJ2-2,.,.,TRBV4-1
TGTGCCAGCAGCCGACAACTGGGTAACCAAGAGACCCAGTACTTC,CASSRQLGNQETQYF,TRBJ2-5,.,.,TRBV14
TGCGCCAGCAGTCAAGAGCAGGGGCACACAGATACGCAGTATTTT,CASSQEQGHTDTQYF,TRBJ2-3,.,.,TRBV23-1
TGCAGCGTTGAGAGGGCCGGGGGCGAGCAGTACTTC,CSVERAGGEQYF,TRBJ2-7,.,.,TRBV29-1
TGTGCCAGCAGCGTGCCCGGTAATTCACCCCTCCACTTT,CASSVPGNSPLHF,TRBJ1-6,once,.,TRBV7-9
TGTGCCAGCAGTGAACAGGGACTTATCACAGATACGCAGTATTTT,CASSEQGLITDTQYF,TRBJ2-3,.,.,TRBV2
TGTGCCATCAGTGGACAGGGGATGAACACTGAAGCTTTCTTT,CAISGQGMNTEAFF,TRBJ1-1,.,TRBD1,TRBV10-3
TGTGCCAGCAGCTTAGCGGTAGCGAGCTCCCAAGAGACCCAGTACTTC,CASSLAVASSQETQYF,TRBJ2-5,.,.,TRBV7-6